The clone carrying this T cell receptor beta chain was seen a handful of times. Its antigen remains unidentified. Germline is not matched at one junction end, which may reflect a read error. Germline V lookup: CDR1 MDHEN, CDR2 SYDVKM. The length of the CDR3 is 13 residues. This entry comes from a study of regulatory T cells in long-lasting Graves disease. Construction of the TCR beta libraries employed iRepertoire HTBI primers in conjunction with Arm-PCR of CDR3 regions. TCRdb re-called the multiplex PCR reads with MiXCR, one entry per CDR3 protein. The table records about 290,000 distinct CDR3 sequences, 22% of them present only once. Time point here: persistent/refractory GD, antithyroid drugs over 5 years with positive TRAb. TCR sequences were obtained from RNA taken from PBMCs. Study outcomes and limitations: Persistent patients shared more public clonotypes (about 2,900) than new patients (more than 900). TCR diversity was lower in persistent than newly diagnosed Graves' disease.

The input for sequencing was peripheral blood mononuclear cells (PBMCs), taken when the disease was refractory, from a patient treated with antithyroid drugs. The receptor was isolated from a female donor with Graves disease. The chain links TRBV28 to TRBJ2-7; D is unclear. CDR3 bases: TGTGCCAGCAGCCTATCGGGCTCCTACGGGCAGTACTTC. Translated, it gives CASSLSGSYGQYF. The whole variable domain, remainder taken from reference TRBV28 and TRBJ2-7, is DVKVTQSSRYLVKRTGEKVFLECVQDMDHENMFWYRQDPGLGLRLIYFSYDVKMKEKGDIPEGYSVSREKKERFSLILESASTNQTSMYLCASSLSGSYGQYFGPGTRLTVT.